This TCR beta chain was sequenced for a study of blood T cell repertoires in COVID-19. Study overall: Sites in the United States, Italy and Spain provided acute and convalescent COVID-19 samples. From T cells, B-cell-depleted T cells, or PBMCs came the material, which was cDNA or gDNA.

Per the authors' pipeline: Cell counts per sample came from amplifying reference gene primers. Sequenced by immunoSEQ multiplex PCR; TCRdb stores in-frame clones only, minus some. V, J and clone size are those of that table, while D and trimming were read from the DNA. The sample consists of 45,000 to 50,000 clones, over 70% of them appearing once. This CDR3 region has 17 residues. Trimming took 4 bases from V and 0 from J, leaving 20 bases between them. The germline V gene encodes CDR1 SGHKS and CDR2 YYEKEE (reference sequence). This TCR derives from a man in his fifties with acute or convalescent COVID-19. The rearrangement uses TRBV5-5 and TRBJ2-7; a weak D match, TRBD2 (6 bases). Material for sequencing was peripheral blood. CDR3 in DNA: TGTGCCAGCAGCCTTAGGTATCGGGCGGGGAGCTCCTACGAGCAGTACTTC. Translation: CASSLRYRAGSSYEQYF.